This entry lists 27 T cell receptor beta chains sequenced from one sample in a study of blood T cells in healthy people across ages. With a J-beta primer mix and a sample-barcoded 5' primer, a second PCR ran about 7 to 12 cycles. TCRdb passed the 5' RACE reads through MiXCR, listing each CDR3 protein once. The sample lists hundreds of thousands of distinct CDR3 sequences, approximately 25% seen once, with 9.4% in the top ten. These sequences were also reported in another study, on T cells of mothers and their children.

Specimen: blood. These receptor sequences come from a boy between 10 and 17 years old in good health.

The chain combines TRBV12-3 or TRBV12-4 with TRBJ2-3; TRBD2 agrees at 9 bases. The CDR3 runs 15 residues. The ends lost 6 bases at V and 5 bases at J; junction bases unmatched: 9. The chain's CDR3 is CASSRAGGELDTQYF. CDR3 bases: TGTGCCAGCAGCAGAGCGGGGGGAGAACTAGATACGCAGTATTTT.

J is TRBJ2-3 and V is TRBV6-1, with D maybe TRBD1 (5 bases). This CDR3 has 16 amino acids. Trimming stripped 2 bases from V and 5 bases from J, with 17 bases between. Germline-derived CDR1 and CDR2 are MNHNS and SASEGT. The CDR3 bases are TGTGCCAGCAGTGAAAGGACAAGGGTAAAGGGAGATACGCAGTATTTT. This translates into CASSERTRVKGDTQYF.

The chain carries TRBV20-1 and TRBJ2-7, with a possible D match to TRBD1 (6 bases). V gave up 0 bases and J gave up 1 base, with 13 bases separating them. This CDR3 has 15 amino acids. CDR1 and CDR2 (germline): DFQATT, SNEGSKA (reference sequence). CDR3 sequence: CSAREVGAPSYEQYF. DNA for the CDR3: TGCAGTGCTAGAGAGGTGGGGGCTCCTTCCTACGAGCAGTACTTC.

The rearrangement uses TRBV7-2 and TRBJ1-1; tentative D call: TRBD1 (5 bases). This CDR3 comprises 15 residues. V was clipped by 6 bases and J by 4 bases, with 18 bases between them. Germline V gene data show CDR1 as SGHTA and CDR2 as FQGNSA. The CDR3 DNA sequence: TGTGCCAGCAGAAGGGGCCGGGGTACGGGCACTGAAGCTTTCTTT. It is translated as CASRRGRGTGTEAFF. Full variable domain (rest looked up from reference TRBV7-2 and TRBJ1-1): GAGVSQSPSNKVTEKGKDVELRCDPISGHTALYWYRQSLGQGLEFLIYFQGNSAPDKSGLPSDRFSAERTGGSVSTLTIQRTQQEDSAVYLCASRRGRGTGTEAFFGQGTRLTVV.

This clonotype was observed a few times. This chain links TRBV5-1 with TRBJ2-5; D is possibly TRBD1 (5 bases). The J call may be mistaken, given a closer DNA end match to TRBJ2-1. This CDR3 has 15 residues. Germline values: CDR1 SGHRS, CDR2 YFSETQ. The CDR3 protein is CASSLGQGMTNEQFF. In DNA, the CDR3 is TGCGCCAGCAGCTTGGGCCAGGGAATGACCAATGAGCAGTTCTTC.

A remark on this clonotype: The germline gene is not matched at one end of the junction; a read error may be the cause. The rearrangement joins TRBV6-1 to TRBJ2-2; D is perhaps TRBD2 (5 bases). CDR1 and CDR2 from the germline V gene are MNHNS and SASEGT. The CDR3 is 15 amino acids. The DNA for the CDR3 is TGTGCCAGCAGAGAAGCGGACGGAAGCGGCGGGGAGCTGTTTTTT. Protein: CASREADGSGGELFF.

The chain employs TRBV4-1 and TRBJ2-5, with no clear D. The germline CDR1 and CDR2 sequences are MGHRA and YSYEKL. The CDR3 has 13 amino acids. Deletions cut 5 bases from V and 2 bases from J, with 9 bases between. For the CDR3, the DNA is TGCGCCAGCAGCAAGGCCAGGCAAGAGACCCAGTACTTC. Its protein is CASSKARQETQYF.

The rearrangement uses TRBV14 and TRBJ2-7; D is possibly TRBD1 (6 bases). V was cut by 1 base and J by 0 bases, with 13 bases left in between. This CDR3 is built from 16 residues. In germline, CDR1 is SGHDN, CDR2 FVKESK. The CDR3 nucleotides read TGTGCCAGCAGCCAAGCCTTAAGGGGGAGCTCCTACGAGCAGTACTTC. This translates into CASSQALRGSSYEQYF.

This clonotype was picked up many times. At one boundary the junction diverges from the germline segment, which might be a read error. The V gene is TRBV12-3 or TRBV12-4, the J gene TRBJ2-3; D perhaps matches TRBD1 (6 bases). CDR3 length: 15 residues. In DNA, the CDR3 is TGTGCCAGCAGCTTAGCAGGGGCCGGGGCAGATACGCAGTATTTT. Translation: CASSLAGAGADTQYF.

V is TRBV20-1 and J is TRBJ2-5; 12 bases agree with TRBD2. Germline CDR1 DFQATT, CDR2 SNEGSKA (reference sequence). Trimming took 6 bases from V and 5 from J; bases not matched to a gene: 13. This CDR3 is built from 16 residues. In DNA, the CDR3 is TGCAGTGCGGATCGCCCCCTAGCGGGAGGGCCGGAGACCCAGTACTTC. Translation gives CSADRPLAGGPETQYF.

The CDR3 sequence is CASSSGTSGRALRETQYF. CDR3 nucleotide sequence: TGCGCCAGCAGCTCCGGGACTAGCGGGAGGGCCTTGCGGGAGACCCAGTACTTC. The genes are TRBV5-1 and TRBJ2-5, with 16 nucleotides matching TRBD2. V shed 3 bases and J 5 bases; nucleotides not matched to a gene: 10. The CDR3 has 18 amino acids. CDR1 and CDR2 from the germline V gene are SGHRS and YFSETQ.

The V and J genes are TRBV7-2 and TRBJ2-5, with D perhaps matching TRBD2 (7 bases). CDR1 and CDR2 from the germline V gene are SGHTA and FQGNSA. Deletions cut 5 bases from V and 5 bases from J, with 18 bases between. The length of the CDR3 is 15 residues. The CDR3 spells CASSPWRGGQETQYF. The CDR3 region has the DNA TGTGCCAGCAGCCCTTGGAGGGGGGGCCAGGAGACCCAGTACTTC.

In this sample, this clonotype turned up a few times. The chain is built from TRBV7-3 and TRBJ1-1; 9 nucleotides line up with TRBD1. CDR1 and CDR2 from the germline V gene are SGHTA and FQGTGA. This CDR3 is built from 16 residues. V dropped 6 bases and J dropped 4; count of bases not matched to a gene: 12. The DNA of the CDR3 is TGTGCCAGCAGGGTAACAGGGGGCGCCGGGGCCACTGAAGCTTTCTTT. Its translation is CASRVTGGAGATEAFF.

The chain has TRBV9 and TRBJ2-5; D ambiguous. The DNA end favors TRBJ2-7, so the J call may be wrong. CDR3 length: 14 amino acids. Germline CDR1 is SGDLS and CDR2 is YYNGEE. CDR3 nucleotides: TGTGCCAGCAGCGTAGGTGGCAGTCCCTACGAGCAGTACTTC. This sequence encodes CASSVGGSPYEQYF.

The chain combines TRBV11-3 with TRBJ2-4, with TRBD2 matching over 8 bases. The CDR3 runs 16 residues. Germline trimming cut 5 bases from V and 3 bases from J; bases unmatched to any gene: 9. Germline V lookup: CDR1 SGHNT, CDR2 YENEEA. The CDR3 is CASSPGRGWNKNIQYF. The CDR3 DNA is TGTGCCAGCAGCCCCGGGAGGGGGTGGAACAAAAACATTCAGTACTTC. The variable domain in full, with the rest retrieved from reference TRBV11-3 and TRBJ2-4, is EAGVVQSPRYKIIEKKQPVAFWCNPISGHNTLYWYLQNLGQGPELLIRYENEEAVDDSQLPKDRFSAERLKGVDSTLKIQPAELGDSAVYLCASSPGRGWNKNIQYFGAGTRLSVL.

The gene calls are TRBV20-1 and TRBJ1-6; possibly TRBD1 for D (5 bases). Germline-derived CDR1 and CDR2 are DFQATT and SNEGSKA (reference sequence). V gave up 1 base and J gave up 0 bases, with 16 bases separating them. This CDR3 has 18 residues. CDR3 in amino acids: CSARVEGQASSYNSPLHF. DNA for the CDR3: TGCAGTGCTAGAGTAGAGGGGCAGGCCAGCTCCTATAATTCACCCCTCCACTTT.

This clonotype has a single count. This chain connects TRBV29-1 to TRBJ2-1; 12 nucleotides line up with TRBD1. The V segment lost 8 bases and the J segment 8 bases; nucleotides outside the gene matches: 10. CDR3 length: 14 residues. Germline V gene data show CDR1 as SQVTM and CDR2 as ANQGSEA. CDR3 coding DNA: TGCAGCCTTCAGGGCGGGACAGGGGGCGATGAGCAGTTCTTC. The encoded protein is CSLQGGTGGDEQFF.

There are a few counts of this clonotype. The chain is built from TRBV7-9 and TRBJ1-6, with TRBD1 matching 8 bases. The ends lost 5 bases at V and 7 bases at J; junction bases unmatched: 10. CDR1 and CDR2 from the germline V gene are SEHNR and FQNEAQ (reference sequence). The CDR3 is 16 residues long. CDR3 in amino acids: CASSPSPDRVNSPLHF. CDR3 in DNA: TGTGCCAGCAGCCCTTCCCCGGACAGGGTCAATTCACCCCTCCACTTT.

The chain carries TRBV6-5 and TRBJ2-7; D possibly uses TRBD1 or TRBD2 (6 bases each). CDR3 size: 13 residues. V lost 6 bases and J lost 6, with 15 bases in between. Germline loops: CDR1 MNHEY, CDR2 SVGAGI. The CDR3 loop is CASRRGAEGEQYF. Here the CDR3 DNA reads TGTGCCAGCAGAAGGGGGGCGGAGGGCGAGCAGTACTTC.

The chain combines TRBV7-2 with TRBJ2-5; TRBD1 is a possible D gene (6 bases). V was trimmed by 6 bases and J by 2 bases, leaving 13 bases between them. The CDR3 runs to 14 residues. Germline lookup yields CDR1 SGHTA and CDR2 FQGNSA. The CDR3 sequence is CASSYPGEQETQYF. DNA of the CDR3: TGTGCCAGCAGTTACCCAGGGGAACAAGAGACCCAGTACTTC.

The chain uses TRBV29-1 and TRBJ2-5, with a possible D match to TRBD2 (5 bases). The DNA matches TRBJ2-1 better at its end, which makes the J call doubtful. From germline, CDR1 is SQVTM and CDR2 ANQGSEA. The CDR3 runs 11 residues. The CDR3 is CSVMGRGEQFF. The CDR3 DNA follows: TGCAGCGTTATGGGCCGAGGGGAGCAGTTCTTC.

The chain joins TRBV4-3 to TRBJ1-1; D gene uncertain. The CDR3 has 14 residues. The germline V and J ends were trimmed by 1 base and 5 bases, with 11 bases remaining between them. Germline CDR1 reads LGHNA; CDR2 reads YSLEER. Written as DNA, the CDR3 is TGCGCCAGCAGCCAAGCAGGTTCTCGAACTGAAGCTTTCTTT. Protein: CASSQAGSRTEAFF.

This chain joins TRBV4-2 and TRBJ2-1, with 10 nucleotides matching TRBD2. The J call may be in error: the DNA end matches TRBJ2-7 better. The CDR3 extends over 17 amino acids. CDR1 is LGHNA, CDR2 YNFKEQ, per germline. The CDR3 sequence: CASSQEILAGGSYEQYF. The CDR3 DNA sequence: TGTGCCAGCAGCCAAGAGATTTTAGCGGGGGGCTCCTACGAGCAGTACTTC.

In its sample, this clonotype was seen a few times. Here the CDR3 reads CASSQRTGADYEQYF. DNA of the CDR3: TGCGCCAGCAGCCAAAGGACAGGGGCCGATTACGAGCAGTACTTC. The chain uses TRBV4-3 and TRBJ2-5; TRBD1 matches at 9 bases. The tail of the sequence fits TRBJ2-7 better, so the J call may be wrong. The germline V gene has CDR1 LGHNA and CDR2 YSLEER. The CDR3 has 15 residues.

This sequence joins TRBV9 and TRBJ2-3; no reliable D call. V was shortened by 4 bases and J by 0 bases, with 12 bases between the two germline ends. The CDR3 covers 15 residues. Germline V lookup: CDR1 SGDLS, CDR2 YYNGEE. The CDR3 region is CASSPQPESTDTQYF. For the CDR3, the DNA is TGTGCCAGCAGCCCCCAGCCGGAGAGCACAGATACGCAGTATTTT.

This clonotype was counted between two and nine times. This sequence joins TRBV2 and TRBJ2-3; D is undetermined. CDR3 size: 11 residues. Per germline, CDR1 SNHLY and CDR2 FYNNEI. V was cut by 7 bases and J by 3 bases, with 5 bases left in between. Written as DNA, the CDR3 is TGTGCCAGCATCGTGACAGATACGCAGTATTTT. Residues: CASIVTDTQYF.

The gene calls are TRBV5-1 and TRBJ1-1; 9 nucleotides agree with TRBD1. Germline V gene data show CDR1 as SGHRS and CDR2 as YFSETQ. V lost 2 bases to trimming and J lost 2 bases; unmatched junction nucleotides: 4. The CDR3 has 15 amino acids. CDR3 in DNA: TGCGCCAGCAGCTTCAACAGGGGGCTCAACACTGAAGCTTTCTTT. Its protein is CASSFNRGLNTEAFF. The full variable domain, rest sourced from reference TRBV5-1 and TRBJ1-1, is KAGVTQTPRYLIKTRGQQVTLSCSPISGHRSVSWYQQTPGQGLQFLFEYFSETQRNKGNFPGRFSGRQFSNSRSEMNVSTLELGDSALYLCASSFNRGLNTEAFFGQGTRLTVV.